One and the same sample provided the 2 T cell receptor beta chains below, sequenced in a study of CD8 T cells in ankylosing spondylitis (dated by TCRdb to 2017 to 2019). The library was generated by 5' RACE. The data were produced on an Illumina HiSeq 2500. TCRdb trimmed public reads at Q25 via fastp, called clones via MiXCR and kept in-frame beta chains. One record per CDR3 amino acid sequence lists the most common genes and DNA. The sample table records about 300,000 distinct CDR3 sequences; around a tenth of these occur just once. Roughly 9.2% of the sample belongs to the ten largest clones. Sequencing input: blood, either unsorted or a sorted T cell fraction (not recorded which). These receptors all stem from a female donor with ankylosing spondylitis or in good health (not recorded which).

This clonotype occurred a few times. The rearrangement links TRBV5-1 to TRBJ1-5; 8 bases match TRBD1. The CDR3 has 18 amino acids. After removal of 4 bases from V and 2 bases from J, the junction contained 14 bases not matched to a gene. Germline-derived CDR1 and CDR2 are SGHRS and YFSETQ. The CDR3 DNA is TGCGCCAGCAGCCCCGGGACAGGAGGAGGTATCGGCAATCAGCCCCAGCATTTT. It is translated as CASSPGTGGGIGNQPQHF.

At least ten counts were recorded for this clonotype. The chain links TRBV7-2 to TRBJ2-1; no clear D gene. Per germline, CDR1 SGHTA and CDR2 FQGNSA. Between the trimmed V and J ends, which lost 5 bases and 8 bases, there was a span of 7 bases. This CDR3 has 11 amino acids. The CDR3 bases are TGTGCCAGCAGCAATAGTTATGAGCAGTTCTTC. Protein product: CASSNSYEQFF. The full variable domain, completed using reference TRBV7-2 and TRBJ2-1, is GAGVSQSPSNKVTEKGKDVELRCDPISGHTALYWYRQSLGQGLEFLIYFQGNSAPDKSGLPSDRFSAERTGGSVSTLTIQRTQQEDSAVYLCASSNSYEQFFGPGTRLTVL.